The T cell receptor (beta chain) described here comes from a study of CD8 T cells in ankylosing spondylitis. General observations from the study: Typical of ankylosing spondylitis blood, it appeared, was a TCR beta motif of several highly homologous variants. With a CD8+ phenotype, disease-linked clones were relatively rare in peripheral blood. Disease-associated clones were reportedly significantly overrepresented in matched ankylosing spondylitis synovial fluid. Some of the motif variants had earlier been found in reactive arthritis patients' fluid and blood.

Comment on this clonotype: Its antigen is unidentified.

Libraries of TCR beta came from quantitative 5'-RACE with molecular barcodes. One entry per CDR3 protein, called by TCRdb with MiXCR from the 5' RACE reads. The sample contains about 330,000 distinct CDR3 sequences, 7.5% to 9% of which appear only once. Looked up from germline, CDR1 is MDHEN and CDR2 is SYDVKM. The CDR3 length is 13 residues. With 6 bases removed from V and 15 bases from J, the gap between germline ends came to 21 bases. Source material: blood, either unsorted or a sorted T cell fraction (not recorded which). The chain uses TRBV28 and TRBJ2-1, with a tentative D call TRBD1 (5 bases). This TCR derives from a male donor with ankylosing spondylitis. In DNA, the CDR3 is TGTGCCAGCAGGGTGGGGCCCCGAAGGAAGGGGTTCTTC. Translation gives CASRVGPRRKGFF.